One T cell receptor (beta chain) is described in this entry. This sample is drawn from a study of blood T cell repertoires in COVID-19. Sequencing was performed with immunoSEQ multiplex PCR; in TCRdb, only in-frame clones are kept and a portion is missing. The sample lists 350,000 to 450,000 clones, about nine tenths occurring once. Participant age was about 18 to 100 years, and participants resided in 24 US areas. V was trimmed by 5 bases and J by 0 bases, leaving 11 bases between them. Germline assignment: CDR1 SGHTA and CDR2 FQGNSA. CDR3 size: 15 residues. This chain links TRBV7-2 with TRBJ2-1, with D perhaps TRBD2 (5 bases). The sequence was collected from a woman aged 40 to 55 who had been exposed to COVID-19. Sequencing input: PBMCs or T cells enriched from blood (not recorded which). The CDR3 sequence: CASSEEASSYNEQFF. DNA of the CDR3: TGTGCCAGCAGCGAGGAGGCGAGCTCCTACAATGAGCAGTTCTTC. The full variable domain, completed using reference TRBV7-2 and TRBJ2-1, is GAGVSQSPSNKVTEKGKDVELRCDPISGHTALYWYRQSLGQGLEFLIYFQGNSAPDKSGLPSDRFSAERTGGSVSTLTIQRTQQEDSAVYLCASSEEASSYNEQFFGPGTRLTVL.